The 20 T cell receptor beta chains presented below share a single source sample, sequenced in a study of cytomegalovirus exposure and HLA in healthy donors (dated by TCRdb to about 2017). Receptors were amplified or captured by the immunoSEQ multiplex PCR assay. Drawn from immuneACCESS, this table holds only the in-frame rearrangements with V and J called that TCRdb kept. Clones are partly lost; checked studies trace under half to an unresolved V gene and leave the rest unexplained. Present in this sample are 240,000 or so clones, approximately 86% of which were seen just once. 1% to 1.5% of the sample lies in the top ten. Sequencing input: PBMCs. All receptors come from a woman in her 30s in good health and CMV-seropositive.

The chain recombines TRBV6-6 with TRBJ2-7, with a weak D call TRBD2 (5 bases). The germline V gene has CDR1 MNHNY and CDR2 SVGAGI (reference sequence). The CDR3 contains 13 residues. Trimming took 2 bases from V and 3 from J, leaving 8 bases between them. Written as DNA, the CDR3 is TGTGCCAGCAGTTACAGGACTGGCTACGAGCAGTACTTC. Its protein product is CASSYRTGYEQYF.

This chain connects TRBV12-5 to TRBJ2-2, with 9 bases that match TRBD2. The CDR3 runs 15 residues. V gave up 3 bases and J gave up 5 bases; unmatched junction bases: 4. Germline V CDR1 and CDR2: LGHNT, FRNRAP. CDR3 nucleotide sequence: TGTGCTAGTGGTTTTAGCGGGAGTCTTACCGGGGAGCTGTTTTTT. This encodes CASGFSGSLTGELFF. The whole variable domain, filled in from reference TRBV12-5 and TRBJ2-2, reads DARVTQTPRHKVTEMGQEVTMRCQPILGHNTVFWYRQTMMQGLELLAYFRNRAPLDDSGMPKDRFSAEMPDATLATLKIQPSEPRDSAVYFCASGFSGSLTGELFFGEGSRLTVL.

The chain links TRBV19 to TRBJ1-3; the match to TRBD1 covers 9 bases. J gave up 8 bases and V 5 bases, and 22 bases lay outside the gene matches. From germline, CDR1 is LNHDA and CDR2 SQIVND (reference sequence). The CDR3 sequence is 19 residues long. The CDR3 DNA sequence: TGTGCCAGTAGTTACCTCTGGACAGGGGCATTCGGGAGTAAAGACACCATATATTTT. This encodes CASSYLWTGAFGSKDTIYF.

J is TRBJ2-7 and V is TRBV7-9; 8 positions match TRBD1. This CDR3 has 13 amino acids. CDR1 and CDR2 (germline): SEHNR, FQNEAQ (reference sequence). The trim removed 6 bases at V and 3 bases at J, leaving 4 bases unmatched. CDR3 residues: CASRRDRGYEQYF. The CDR3 coding sequence is TGTGCCAGCAGAAGAGACAGGGGCTACGAGCAGTACTTC.

The chain couples TRBV5-1 to TRBJ2-2, with 10 bases lining up with TRBD2. The CDR3 has 17 residues. Unmatched junction bases numbered 10, after V lost 4 bases and J lost 4 bases. Germline V gene lookup returns CDR1 SGHRS and CDR2 YFSETQ. This CDR3 reads CASSPTSSGSGTGELFF. CDR3 nucleotide sequence: TGCGCCAGCAGCCCGACATCTAGCGGGAGCGGCACCGGGGAGCTGTTTTTT.

The chain has TRBV11-2 and TRBJ2-7, with a weak D call TRBD2 (6 bases). CDR1 is SGHAT and CDR2 is FQNNGV in the germline V gene. Trimming left V 4 bases short and J 3 bases short, with 13 bases between. The CDR3 consists of 14 residues. The CDR3 coding sequence is TGTGCCAGCAGCTGGGTAGCGGTGGACTACGAGCAGTACTTC. Its translation: CASSWVAVDYEQYF.

The chain is built from TRBV27 and TRBJ2-4, with TRBD1 matching over 7 bases. Germline CDR1 reads MNHEY; CDR2 reads SMNVEV (reference sequence). Unmatched junction bases numbered 8, after V lost 6 bases and J lost 3 bases. This CDR3 has 15 amino acids. Here the CDR3 reads CASRDRAAVKNIQYF. CDR3 nucleotide sequence: TGTGCCAGCAGAGACAGGGCGGCGGTCAAAAACATTCAGTACTTC.

The genes are TRBV7-2 and TRBJ2-7, with TRBD1 matching 9 bases. CDR3 length equals 14 residues. Per the germline V gene, CDR1 is SGHTA and CDR2 is FQGNSA. V lost 5 bases and J lost 3; bases outside the gene matches: 5. The CDR3 bases are TGTGCCAGCAGCACAAGGACAGGGGACTACGAGCAGTACTTC. Translated, it gives CASSTRTGDYEQYF.

This clone was observed once. The V call is TRBV7-9, the J call TRBJ2-7; TRBD1 matches 7 bases. The V gene end was trimmed by 5 bases and the J gene end by 2 bases; junction bases not matched to a gene: 9. CDR1 is SEHNR and CDR2 is FQNEAQ in the germline V gene (reference sequence). CDR3 length equals 15 residues. DNA of the CDR3: TGTGCCAGCAGCCCCCCTCTAACAGGGGCCTACGAGCAGTACTTC. As protein: CASSPPLTGAYEQYF.

This clone was detected only once. The chain links TRBV14 to TRBJ2-7; TRBD2 matches 15 bases. From germline, CDR1 is SGHDN and CDR2 FVKESK. The ends lost 2 bases at V and 6 bases at J; junction bases unmatched: 20. The CDR3 covers 21 residues. The CDR3 DNA reads TGTGCCAGCAGCCAATGGAACTACGGGACTAGCGGGAGGAGGCCCTCGAGCGAGCAGTACTTC. Translated, it gives CASSQWNYGTSGRRPSSEQYF. The entire variable domain, with the rest obtained from reference TRBV14 and TRBJ2-7, is as follows: EAGVTQFPSHSVIEKGQTVTLRCDPISGHDNLYWYRRVMGKEIKFLLHFVKESKQDESGMPNNRFLAERTGGTYSTLKVQPAELEDSGVYFCASSQWNYGTSGRRPSSEQYFGPGTRLTVT.

The chain employs TRBV27 and TRBJ2-7, with D tentatively TRBD1 (5 bases). Germline V gene data show CDR1 as MNHEY and CDR2 as SMNVEV (reference sequence). The CDR3 spans 14 residues. Trimming took off 1 base at V and 2 bases at J, with 9 bases between the two ends. In DNA form, the CDR3 reads TGTGCCAGCAGTTTATTAGCAGGGACCTACGAGCAGTACTTC. It specifies CASSLLAGTYEQYF.

Written as DNA, the CDR3 is TGCGCCAGCAGCTCCCGGGACAGGGGAGATGGCTACACCTTC. It translates to CASSSRDRGDGYTF. This chain connects TRBV4-1 to TRBJ1-2; 10 bases agree with TRBD1. CDR3 size: 14 residues. J gave up 6 bases and V 5 bases, and 6 bases lay outside the gene matches. CDR1 is MGHRA and CDR2 is YSYEKL in the germline V gene.

J is TRBJ2-2 and V is TRBV7-9, with D unresolved. Germline V gene sequence: CDR1 SEHNR, CDR2 FQNEAQ (reference sequence). The length of the CDR3 is 13 residues. V was clipped by 1 base and J by 10 bases, with 10 bases between them. The CDR3 nucleotides are TGTGCCAGCAGCTTAGATTCCGTGGCGGAGCTGTTTTTT. The encoded protein is CASSLDSVAELFF. The entire variable domain, with the rest obtained from reference TRBV7-9 and TRBJ2-2, is as follows: DTGVSQNPRHKITKRGQNVTFRCDPISEHNRLYWYRQTLGQGPEFLTYFQNEAQLEKSRLLSDRFSAERPKGSFSTLEIQRTEQGDSAMYLCASSLDSVAELFFGEGSRLTVL.

This clone was detected only a few times. V gene TRBV6-4 combines with J gene TRBJ1-2; D is possibly TRBD1 (6 bases). Between the trimmed V and J ends, which lost 3 bases and 8 bases, there was a span of 16 bases. The germline gives CDR1 MRHNA, CDR2 SNTAGT. CDR3 length: 14 amino acids. CDR3 coding DNA: TGTGCCAGCAGTGAACAACTGACAGGTTACGGCTACACCTTC. Protein: CASSEQLTGYGYTF.

V usage is TRBV1 and J usage is TRBJ1-1. TRBV1 is marked as a pseudogene. The CDR3 extends over 15 amino acids. The CDR3 spells CTSSQGGGIWTEAFF. The CDR3 region has the DNA TGCACCAGCAGCCAAGGGGGGGGGATATGGACTGAAGCTTTCTTT.

V is TRBV29-1 and J is TRBJ2-5; a possible D gene is TRBD1 (5 bases). Germline V gene sequence: CDR1 SQVTM, CDR2 ANQGSEA. The CDR3 length is 13 residues. The V end was cut by 7 bases, the J end by 7 bases, with 19 bases between. CDR3: CSGLQGGIGTQYF. The CDR3 region has the DNA TGCAGCGGACTTCAGGGTGGTATTGGGACCCAGTACTTC.

V is TRBV5-4 and J is TRBJ2-1; 8 bases match TRBD1. The CDR3 loop spans 12 amino acids. V was clipped by 7 bases and J by 8 bases; unmatched bases: 5. CDR1 is SGHNT, CDR2 YYREEE, per germline (reference sequence). CDR3 in DNA: TGTGCCAGCGGGACAGGCTTCCATGAGCAGTTCTTC. Its protein is CASGTGFHEQFF.

This clone showed up just a few times. The chain couples TRBV9 to TRBJ2-3; 12 nucleotides agree with TRBD1. The CDR3 runs 15 residues. Trimming at V came to 0 bases and at J to 7 bases, leaving 3 bases not matched to a gene. Germline lookup yields CDR1 SGDLS and CDR2 YYNGEE. Written as DNA, the CDR3 is TGTGCCAGCAGCGTAGAAGGGACAGGGGGCTATACGCAGTATTTT. This sequence encodes CASSVEGTGGYTQYF.

A single count supports this clone. The J gene is TRBJ2-7, the V gene TRBV5-6, with TRBD1 matching over 9 bases. This CDR3 has 17 amino acids. The ends lost 0 bases at V and 6 bases at J; junction bases unmatched: 13. The germline V gene has CDR1 SGHDT and CDR2 YYEEEE. Here the CDR3 DNA reads TGTGCCAGCAGCTTGGAACAGGGGGCGAGGACCACACTCGAGCAGTACTTC. Its protein is CASSLEQGARTTLEQYF.

The chain is built from TRBV30 and TRBJ1-2; D is possibly TRBD1 (6 bases). V lost 3 bases and J 7 bases, leaving 24 bases between the germline ends. Germline CDR1 reads GTSNPN; CDR2 reads SVGIG (reference sequence). The CDR3 is 16 residues long. The CDR3 loop is CAWRDRTFLGLGGYTF. CDR3 DNA sequence: TGTGCCTGGAGAGACAGGACTTTTTTAGGTTTGGGTGGCTACACCTTC.